The clone carrying this T cell receptor (beta chain) occurred many times. This sample is part of a study of spatial heterogeneity in lung cancer. At the level of the study: Detection consistently captured more beta-chain sequences than alpha-chain sequences.

The CDR3 extends over 14 amino acids. With 4 bases removed from V and 2 bases from J, the gap between germline ends came to 11 bases. CDR1 and CDR2 (germline): SGHRS, YFSETQ. TCRdb reanalysed the 5' RACE reads using MiXCR and keeps one entry per CDR3 protein. The repertoire includes tens of thousands of distinct CDR3 sequences, about an eighth of them detected once, and more than 40% sits in the top ten. Time point here: sample taken at primary tumor resection. This clonotype was obtained from a male donor with early-stage non-small cell lung cancer. The V and J genes are TRBV5-1 and TRBJ2-3; tentative D call: TRBD2 (5 bases). This specimen was PBMCs, taken at surgery. The CDR3 sequence: CASSAGLSTDTQYF. CDR3 nucleotide sequence: TGCGCCAGCAGCGCGGGCCTGTCCACAGATACGCAGTATTTT.